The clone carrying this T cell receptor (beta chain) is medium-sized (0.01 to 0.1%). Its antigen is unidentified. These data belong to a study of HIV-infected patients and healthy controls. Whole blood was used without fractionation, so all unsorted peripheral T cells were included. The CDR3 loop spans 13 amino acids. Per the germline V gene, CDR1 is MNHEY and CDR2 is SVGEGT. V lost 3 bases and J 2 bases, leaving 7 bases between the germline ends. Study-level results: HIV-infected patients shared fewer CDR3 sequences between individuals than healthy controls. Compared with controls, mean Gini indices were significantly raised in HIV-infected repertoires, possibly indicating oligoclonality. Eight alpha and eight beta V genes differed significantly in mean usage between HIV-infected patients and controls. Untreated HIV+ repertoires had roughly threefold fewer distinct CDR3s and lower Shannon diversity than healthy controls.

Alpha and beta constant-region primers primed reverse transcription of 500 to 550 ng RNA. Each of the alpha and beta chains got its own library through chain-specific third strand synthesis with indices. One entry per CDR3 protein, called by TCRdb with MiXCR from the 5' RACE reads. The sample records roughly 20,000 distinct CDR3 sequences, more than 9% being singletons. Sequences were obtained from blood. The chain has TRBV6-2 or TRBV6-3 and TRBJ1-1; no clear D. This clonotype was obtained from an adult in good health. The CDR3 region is CASSYLANTEAFF. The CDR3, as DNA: TGTGCCAGCAGTTATCTAGCTAACACTGAAGCTTTCTTT.